What follows are 10 T cell receptor beta chains derived from one specimen sequenced in a study of molecular identifiers for immune sequencing clone quantification. TCRdb processed the PCR reads anew with MiXCR; each CDR3 protein has one entry. The top ten clones hold more than 5% of a sample with several thousand distinct CDR3 sequences, roughly a third of them seen once. Sequencing input: naive CD8+ T cells from blood, with Jurkat cell RNA spiked in. Subset here: FACS-sorted CD8+CD4-CCR7+CD45RA+ naive T cells. The receptors were gathered from a human donor in good health. Some libraries in this study had Jurkat cell RNA spiked in.

This clonotype came up a few times. The chain couples TRBV6-5 to TRBJ2-2; D remains ambiguous. Germline lookup yields CDR1 MNHEY and CDR2 SVGAGI. V lost 2 bases and J lost 3, with 13 bases in between. This CDR3 has 16 amino acids. The CDR3: CASSYGSPYHTGELFF. DNA for the CDR3: TGTGCCAGCAGTTACGGCTCGCCTTATCACACCGGGGAGCTGTTTTTT.

The chain combines TRBV28 with TRBJ2-1; D ambiguous. Germline V gene lookup returns CDR1 MDHEN and CDR2 SYDVKM. V was clipped by 5 bases and J by 6 bases, with 17 bases between them. CDR3 length: 15 residues. The CDR3 DNA is TGTGCCAGCAGTCCCCTCTTAGGTTCCGCCAATGAGCAGTTCTTC. Translation: CASSPLLGSANEQFF.

On this clonotype: Possible read error: a much larger clone is one base away. This rearrangement joins TRBV7-9 to TRBJ2-7; TRBD1 matches at 7 bases. The V and J ends lost 5 bases and 2 bases, in that order; junction bases with no gene match: 3. Germline V lookup: CDR1 SEHNR, CDR2 FQNEAQ (reference sequence). The CDR3 is made up of 13 amino acids. The CDR3 here is CASSPGQTYEQYF. The CDR3 nucleotides are TGTGCCAGCAGCCCGGGACAGACCTACGAGCAGTACTTC.

This clonotype occurred a few times. The V call is TRBV15, the J call TRBJ1-6, with D possibly TRBD1 on 6 matching bases. Trimming took 2 bases from V and 8 from J, leaving 19 bases between them. From germline, CDR1 is LNHNV and CDR2 YYDKDF (reference sequence). CDR3 size: 17 residues. CDR3 DNA: TGTGCCACCAGCAGACCCAACGGGGGCCCAAGTCATTCACCCCTCCACTTT. Its translation: CATSRPNGGPSHSPLHF. Using reference TRBV15 and TRBJ1-6 for the parts outside the CDR3, the full variable domain is DAMVIQNPRYQVTQFGKPVTLSCSQTLNHNVMYWYQQKSSQAPKLLFHYYDKDFNNEADTPDNFQSRRPNTSFCFLDIRSPGLGDTAMYLCATSRPNGGPSHSPLHFGNGTRLTVT.

The chain links TRBV6-2 or TRBV6-3 to TRBJ2-3; unclear D gene. From germline, CDR1 is MNHEY and CDR2 SVGEGT. V was clipped by 2 bases and J by 4 bases, with 4 bases between them. This CDR3 has 12 amino acids. CDR3 in amino acids: CASSYGPDTQYF. For the CDR3, the DNA is TGTGCCAGCAGTTACGGGCCAGATACGCAGTATTTT.

This clonotype was seen more than once but under ten times. The chain is built from TRBV4-2 and TRBJ2-7; 10 bases are a match to TRBD2. CDR3 size: 15 residues. V gave up 4 bases and J gave up 4 bases; unmatched junction bases: 7. The germline V gene has CDR1 LGHNA and CDR2 YNFKEQ. CDR3 nucleotide sequence: TGTGCCAGCAGCCCCAGCGGGAGGGCCTCGTACGAGCAGTACTTC. It specifies CASSPSGRASYEQYF.

By frequency in the sample, this clonotype is medium-sized. This chain links TRBV7-2 with TRBJ2-1; 8 bases agree with TRBD2. V lost 2 bases, J lost 2 bases, and 5 bases stayed unmatched. The CDR3 runs to 16 residues. Germline CDR1 is SGHTA and CDR2 is FQGNSA. The CDR3 region has the DNA TGTGCCAGCAGCTTATTTACGGGAGGGCCCTACAATGAGCAGTTCTTC. Protein sequence: CASSLFTGGPYNEQFF.

This clonotype has a handful of counts. The chain uses TRBV6-6 and TRBJ1-3; a weak D match, TRBD1 (5 bases). The CDR3 is 15 amino acids. Germline assignment: CDR1 MNHNY and CDR2 SVGAGI (reference sequence). V lost 2 bases, J lost 2 bases, and 10 bases lay in between. The CDR3 nucleotides are TGTGCCAGCAGTTACCCGCCGGGGCCTGGAAACACCATATATTTT. Its protein product is CASSYPPGPGNTIYF.

For this clonotype: Likely a read error: the CDR3 ends without its conserved phenylalanine or tryptophan. The chain is built from TRBV20-1 and TRBJ2-5, with 10 bases matching TRBD2. This CDR3 contains 16 residues. Per the germline V gene, CDR1 is DFQATT and CDR2 is SNEGSKA (reference sequence). With 0 bases clipped from V and 1 base from J, the junction kept 5 bases outside the gene matches. The DNA of the CDR3 is TGCAGTGCTAGAGATCCCCTAGCGGGAGCCCAAGAGACCCAGTACATC. Translated: CSARDPLAGAQETQYI.

This clonotype was seen a handful of times. The CDR3 region has the DNA TGCGCCAGCACGTTGCCGGCCAACCAAGAGACCCAGTACTTC. Residues: CASTLPANQETQYF. The V call is TRBV23-1, the J call TRBJ2-5; D uncertain. TRBV23-1 is marked as an open reading frame, function uncertain. V was clipped by 7 bases and J by 0 bases, with 12 bases between them. The CDR3 has 14 residues.